This T cell receptor (beta chain) was sequenced during a study of T cells in localized non-small cell lung cancer. Study-level findings and limits: The study found T cell clonality highest in uninvolved adjacent lung, above tumor. Heterogeneity remains possible because sequencing was limited to only one tumor region. A median of around 60 clones ranked among the top 100 in tumor appeared in adjacent lung.

Germline CDR1 reads LGHNA; CDR2 reads YNFKEQ. The CDR3 extends over 13 amino acids. With 0 bases removed from V and 8 bases from J, the gap between germline ends came to 7 bases. TCRdb's table, derived via immunoSEQ multiplex PCR, lists solely in-frame clones and lacks some. Here the sample spans some 66,000 clones, roughly four fifths being singletons. Comment on this clone: The antigen is not known.

The sequences come from peripheral blood, collected before any cancer treatment. V and J are TRBV4-2 and TRBJ1-4; D uncertain. This sequence was found in a female donor of 60 years or more with stage I lung adenocarcinoma. The CDR3: CASSQERWEKLFF. DNA of the CDR3: TGTGCCAGCAGCCAAGAGCGATGGGAAAAACTGTTTTTT.